This T cell receptor beta chain originates from a study of blood T cells in healthy people across ages. This clonotype was picked up a small number of times. CDR3 length: 16 residues. Trimming removed 0 bases from V and 1 base from J; junction bases left unmatched: 6. Germline CDR1 and CDR2: SGDLS and YYNGEE. A J-beta primer mix and a sample-barcoded 5' primer were used in a second PCR of about 7 to 12 cycles. Each CDR3 protein is one row after TCRdb ran MiXCR on the 5' RACE reads. Of roughly 700,000 distinct CDR3 sequences listed, 49% were seen once; the top ten hold 25% to 35%. Input material: blood. The sequence was obtained from a woman aged 55 to 70 in good health. The chain combines TRBV9 with TRBJ2-5, with TRBD2 matching 7 bases. DNA of the CDR3: TGTGCCAGCAGCGTAGGTTTGAGGGAGGGCCAAGAGACCCAGTACTTC. Its protein is CASSVGLREGQETQYF.